This T cell receptor beta chain came from a study of T cells after posttransplantation cyclophosphamide. The study's findings and limits: Donor CD8+ memory clones often dominated recipient blood repertoires at later times. Blood and skin or GI T cell repertoires showed limited TRB overlap.

The method was immunoSEQ multiplex PCR; TCRdb's version includes in-frame clones alone and lacks a portion of them. The repertoire holds roughly 20,000 clones, around 68% seen once, with 25% to 35% in the top ten. In the case of this clone: The antigen remains undetermined.

Busulfan-fludarabine conditioning, marrow transplant, and cyclophosphamide on days +3 and +4 were administered. Sequences were derived from PBMCs, sampled after an allogeneic stem cell transplant with post-transplant cyclophosphamide. The clonotype was recovered from a male patient in his thirties who received an allogeneic stem cell transplant from a related donor, was CMV-positive, and had acute GVHD only. The graft donor may have contributed some T cells.

The CDR3 DNA reads as TGTGCCAGCAGAGGCAACAGGGGGAACGAAAAACTGTTTTTT. It translates to CASRGNRGNEKLFF. This sequence joins TRBV2 and TRBJ1-4; 8 positions match TRBD1. CDR3 length: 14 residues. Germline-derived CDR1 and CDR2 are SNHLY and FYNNEI. With V trimmed by 6 bases and J by 8 bases, 8 bases remained unmatched.